The 8 T cell receptor beta chains given below trace back to one sample, sequenced in a study of beta chain features in type 1 diabetes. The study reverse transcribed the entire isolated RNA, so it sequenced expressed TCRB transcripts. Assay used: immunoSEQ multiplex PCR; TCRdb lists only in-frame clones, some missing. The repertoire holds 900,000 or so clones, with under 20% as singletons. The specimen was naive CD4+ T cells from blood. These receptors were collected from a woman under 30 in good health.

There are a few counts of this clone. The chain combines TRBV10-3 with TRBJ2-7; D not resolved. Germline-derived CDR1 and CDR2 are ENHRY and SYGVKD. The CDR3 covers 15 residues. Trimming took off 0 bases at V and 2 bases at J, with 11 bases between the two ends. DNA for the CDR3: TGTGCCATCAGTGAGTCTTCTTCCCAACCCTACGAGCAGTACTTC. Translated, it gives CAISESSSQPYEQYF.

This clone was counted between two and nine times. J is TRBJ1-1 and V is TRBV11-2, with D possibly TRBD1 on 5 matching bases. The germline V gene encodes CDR1 SGHAT and CDR2 FQNNGV. The V and J ends lost 5 bases and 0 bases respectively, with 10 bases between them. CDR3 length: 14 amino acids. For the CDR3, the DNA is TGTGCCAGCAGCGTAAGGGGTCTGAACACTGAAGCTTTCTTT. Translated, it gives CASSVRGLNTEAFF.

This clone has a handful of counts. V usage is TRBV5-1 and J usage is TRBJ2-5; D may be TRBD1 (7 bases). V was pared by 4 bases and J by 4 bases, with 20 bases between. CDR1 is SGHRS and CDR2 is YFSETQ in the germline V gene. The CDR3 length is 16 residues. The DNA for the CDR3 is TGCGCCAGCAGCCCGCTGACAGGGCTGGGGGGAGAGACCCAGTACTTC. Translated: CASSPLTGLGGETQYF.

This clone was recorded at least ten times. This sequence joins TRBV2 and TRBJ2-4; D gene unclear. CDR1 and CDR2 from the germline V gene are SNHLY and FYNNEI. This CDR3 is built from 12 residues. V was trimmed by 6 bases and J by 0 bases, leaving 3 bases between them. DNA for the CDR3: TGTGCCAGCAGCCTAGCCAAAAACATTCAGTACTTC. It yields the protein CASSLAKNIQYF.

The chain joins TRBV5-1 to TRBJ2-5; 9 bases line up with TRBD2. From germline, CDR1 is SGHRS and CDR2 YFSETQ. The J segment lost 5 bases and the V segment lost 4 bases, leaving 6 bases of the junction unmatched. The CDR3 sequence is 14 residues long. DNA for the CDR3: TGCGCCAGCAGCCCCGGGACTAGCCTTGAGACCCAGTACTTC. Its protein product is CASSPGTSLETQYF. The variable domain in full, completed from reference TRBV5-1 and TRBJ2-5, reads KAGVTQTPRYLIKTRGQQVTLSCSPISGHRSVSWYQQTPGQGLQFLFEYFSETQRNKGNFPGRFSGRQFSNSRSEMNVSTLELGDSALYLCASSPGTSLETQYFGPGTRLLVL.

This clone has a handful of counts. The chain carries TRBV11-2 and TRBJ2-7; TRBD1 matches at 8 bases. CDR1 is SGHAT and CDR2 is FQNNGV in the germline V gene. Trimming removed 2 bases from V and 4 bases from J; junction bases left unmatched: 10. The CDR3 contains 16 residues. The CDR3 spells CASSLRSGTGVYEQYF. Here the CDR3 DNA reads TGTGCCAGCAGCTTACGGTCCGGGACAGGCGTGTACGAGCAGTACTTC.

This clone was found a few times. Other nucleotide sequences from this sample produce the same CDR3. This chain joins TRBV5-5 and TRBJ2-6; perhaps D is TRBD1 or TRBD2 (5 bases each). CDR1 SGHKS and CDR2 YYEKEE come from the germline V gene (reference sequence). V gave up 2 bases and J gave up 2 bases, with 8 bases separating them. The CDR3 totals 15 residues. CDR3 sequence: CASSFGGTGANVLTF. In nucleotides, the CDR3 is TGTGCCAGCAGCTTTGGGGGAACTGGGGCCAACGTCCTGACTTTC.

This clone was recorded a few times. J is TRBJ1-1 and V is TRBV6-1; 10 positions agree with TRBD1. Per the germline V gene, CDR1 is MNHNS and CDR2 is SASEGT. The junction had 5 bases not matched to a gene; V was cut back by 6 bases and J by 7 bases. This CDR3 contains 13 residues. CDR3 DNA sequence: TGTGCCAGCAGACAGTGGACAGGGGGTGAAGCTTTCTTT. Translated: CASRQWTGGEAFF.